The sequence of this TCR beta chain was determined in a study of cytomegalovirus exposure and HLA in healthy donors (dated by TCRdb to about 2017). A note on the overall study: According to a later analysis, one platform produced both the 100 to 150 validation repertoires and the roughly 650 repertoires of the first cohort. The study aimed to test whether signatures of past pathogen exposure could be identified by cataloging public T cell receptors. To predict cytomegalovirus infection status, the study brought together high-throughput TCR immunosequencing, statistical association of individual TCRs with disease status, and machine learning. A separate validation cohort of 100 to 150 different subjects was used in addition to the roughly 670-subject first cohort.

Donors formed part of the validation cohort, which comprised about 120 subjects and was distinct from the first cohort of roughly 600 subjects. The library was produced with the immunoSEQ multiplex PCR assay. In the source study's methods: A statistical classification framework was built to diagnose cytomegalovirus status from the catalog of TCR beta chain sequences. What TCRdb holds here is the immuneACCESS table cut down to in-frame rearrangements. Part of the clones is not present; checked against another copy, under half of the missing clones reflect an unresolved V gene, and the others are unexplained. The DNA was the basis for D and trimming; V, J and clone size are from that table. The sample yields some 140,000 clones; 80% to 90% were counted once. The ten largest clonotypes hold under 1.5% of the sample. Summary of the overall study and its limitations: All 120 or so repertoires were used to score co-occurrence in the validation cohort in a later analysis, because that analysis had no HLA typing for the cohort. The study listed 150 to 200 TCR beta chains as associated with cytomegalovirus. The authors suggested that the approach could potentially be extended to other disease states and immunological phenotypes. In both the original and validation cohorts, the classifier was reported to diagnose cytomegalovirus status with high specificity and sensitivity. While some public TCRs were present in many individuals, most TCR sequences turned up only very rarely across donors. Three of the identified cytomegalovirus-associated TCR beta chains were confirmed in vitro to be specific for cytomegalovirus antigens. Of the cluster scores, 90% to 95% were above 0 in a later analysis, which found that TCRs clustered in the first cohort also tended to co-occur in the approximately 110 validation repertoires.

A word on this clone: No antigen is known for it. Base-call qualities are not available, and no considerably larger clone is one nucleotide away.

Sequencing used PBMCs. This TCR was sampled from a woman aged 25 to 39 in good health and CMV-seronegative.

The DNA sequence is as follows: TGTGCCAGCAGCCAGGTCTCCCCCGGGGATACGCAGTATTTT. The translation is CASSQVSPGDTQYF. The V and J segments used are TRBV4-2 and TRBJ2-3; a confident D gene designation cannot be given. V is cut by 3 bases and J by 6 bases, and the space between the germline ends is 13 bases. Taken from the germline V gene, the CDR1 and CDR2 loops are LGHNA and YNFKEQ. From the cysteine through the phenylalanine, the CDR3 covers 14 amino acids. The CDR3 DNA has 42 bases and is translated from base 1.